This T cell receptor (beta chain) was sequenced in a study of blood T cell repertoires in COVID-19. Study as a whole: Acute and convalescent COVID-19 specimens originated in the United States, Italy and Spain. T cells, B-cell-depleted T cells, or PBMCs provided the cDNA or gDNA that served as material.

Authors' methods: Reference gene primer amplification yielded estimated nucleated cell counts. TCRdb keeps only in-frame clones here, not all; method: immunoSEQ multiplex PCR. The DNA was the basis for D and trimming; V, J and clone size are from that table. The repertoire holds over 250,000 clones, with roughly 86% as singletons. The V and J ends lost 3 bases and 5 bases, in that order; junction bases with no gene match: 3. CDR1 and CDR2 (germline): MGHRA, YSYEKL. There are 13 residues in the CDR3. Material for sequencing was peripheral blood. The TCR comes from a man aged 35 to 55 who had recovered from COVID-19. This sequence joins TRBV4-1 and TRBJ1-1, with 7 positions matching TRBD1. CDR3 in DNA: TGCGCCAGCAGCCACCCAGGGGGAACTGAAGCTTTCTTT. Encoded protein: CASSHPGGTEAFF.